Included here is one TCR beta chain sequence, with context. This record belongs to a study of T cells after yellow fever vaccination. The germline V and J ends were trimmed by 7 bases and 10 bases, with 17 bases remaining between them. This CDR3 region has 14 residues. The V gene's germline CDR1 is WSHSY and CDR2 SAAADI. MiXCR, run by TCRdb on the 5' RACE reads, gives a single entry per CDR3 protein. The sample has approximately 550,000 distinct CDR3 sequences; 15% to 20% are singletons. This TCR came from a man aged 25-45 years who received the YFV17D yellow fever vaccine. This material consisted of PBMCs, taken 15 days after the yellow fever booster vaccination. The chain links TRBV10-2 to TRBJ1-6; no clear D. The CDR3 DNA reads TGCGCCAGCAAGGCCCCCGGGAGGGAATCACCCCTCCACTTT. This codes for CASKAPGRESPLHF.